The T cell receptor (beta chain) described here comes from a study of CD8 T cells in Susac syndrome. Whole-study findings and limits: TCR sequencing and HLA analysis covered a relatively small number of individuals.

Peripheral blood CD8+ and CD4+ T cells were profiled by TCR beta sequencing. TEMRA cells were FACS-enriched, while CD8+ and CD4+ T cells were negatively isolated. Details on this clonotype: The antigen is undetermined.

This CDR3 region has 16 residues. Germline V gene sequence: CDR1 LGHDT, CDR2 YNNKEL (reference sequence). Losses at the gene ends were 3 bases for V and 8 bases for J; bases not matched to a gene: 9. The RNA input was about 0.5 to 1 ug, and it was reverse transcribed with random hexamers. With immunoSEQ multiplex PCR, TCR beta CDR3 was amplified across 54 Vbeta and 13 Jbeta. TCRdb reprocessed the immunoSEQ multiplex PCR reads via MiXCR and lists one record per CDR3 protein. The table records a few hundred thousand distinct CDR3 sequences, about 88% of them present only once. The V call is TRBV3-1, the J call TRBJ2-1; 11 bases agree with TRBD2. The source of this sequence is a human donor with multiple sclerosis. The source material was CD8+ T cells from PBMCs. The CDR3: CASSQVLAGEEDEQFF. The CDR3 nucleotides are TGTGCCAGCAGCCAGGTACTAGCGGGAGAGGAGGATGAGCAGTTCTTC.